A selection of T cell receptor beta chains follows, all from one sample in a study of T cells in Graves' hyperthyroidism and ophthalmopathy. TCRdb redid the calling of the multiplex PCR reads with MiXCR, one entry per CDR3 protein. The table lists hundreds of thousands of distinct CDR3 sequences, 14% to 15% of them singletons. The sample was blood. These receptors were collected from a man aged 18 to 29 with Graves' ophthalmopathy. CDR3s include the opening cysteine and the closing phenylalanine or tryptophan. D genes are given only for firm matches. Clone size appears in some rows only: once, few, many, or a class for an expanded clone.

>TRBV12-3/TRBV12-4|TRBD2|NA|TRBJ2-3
TGTGCCAGCAGACTAGCGGGTTCACGGGACACAGATACGCAGTATTTT
CASRLAGSRDTDTQYF
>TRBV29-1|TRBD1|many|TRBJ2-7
TGCAGCGTTGAAAAGGGGGCAGGAGTCGAGCAGTACTTC
CSVEKGAGVEQYF
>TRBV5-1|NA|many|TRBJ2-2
TGCGCCAGCAGCTTGGGGACAGCTACCACCGGGGAGCTGTTTTTT
CASSLGTATTGELFF
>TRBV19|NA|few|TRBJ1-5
TGTGCCAGTAGTATAGAGGTCGGGATCCTCAATCAGCCCCAGCATTTT
CASSIEVGILNQPQHF
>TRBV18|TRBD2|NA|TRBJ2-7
TGTGCCAGCTCACCCCGGGACTACCCCCCTGGAGAGCAGTACTTC
CASSPRDYPPGEQYF
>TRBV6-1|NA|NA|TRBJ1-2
TGTGCCAGCAGTCTCCGACCCACCCCCCACGGCTACACCTTC
CASSLRPTPHGYTF
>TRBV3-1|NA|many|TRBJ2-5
TGTGCCAGCAGCCAATCCTTAGGGGAGACCCAGTACTTC
CASSQSLGETQYF
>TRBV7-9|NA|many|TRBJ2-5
TGTGCCAGCAGCTTCTGGGATCAACAAGAGACCCAGTACTTC
CASSFWDQQETQYF
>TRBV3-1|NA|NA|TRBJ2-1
TGTGCCAGCAGCCACCTCCGAGCCTACGGGCAGTTCTTC
CASSHLRAYGQFF
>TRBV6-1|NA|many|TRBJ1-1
TGTGCCAGCAGATGGGCCCCCAACACTGAAGCTTTCTTT
CASRWAPNTEAFF
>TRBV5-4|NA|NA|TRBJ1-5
TGTGCCAGCAGCTTGGACCCAGGGATCGGTGGCAATCAGCCCCAGCATTTT
CASSLDPGIGGNQPQHF
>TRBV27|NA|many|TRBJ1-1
TGTGCCAGCAGTTTATTGGGCCGAGAGGGGAACACTGAAGCTTTCTTT
CASSLLGREGNTEAFF
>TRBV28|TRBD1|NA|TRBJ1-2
TGTGCCAGCAGTTTCTCGACAGGGGTTGGCTACACCTTC
CASSFSTGVGYTF
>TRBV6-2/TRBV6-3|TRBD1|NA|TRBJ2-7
TGTGCCAGCACGTCGACCGGGACAGGGGCCTACGAGCAGTACTTC
CASTSTGTGAYEQYF
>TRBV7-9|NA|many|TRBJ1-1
TGTGCCAGCAGCTTAAGTTCCCCGTGGTGGGCTTTCTTT
CASSLSSPWWAFF
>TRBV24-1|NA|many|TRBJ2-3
TGTGCCACCAGTGATCAGACAAGTACTAGCACAGATACGCAGTATTTT
CATSDQTSTSTDTQYF
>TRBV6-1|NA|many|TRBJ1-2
TGTGCCAGCAGTCGCGAGGGAACTTCAGCTAACTATGGCTACACCTTC
CASSREGTSANYGYTF
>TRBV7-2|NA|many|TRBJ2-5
TGTGCCAGCAGCTTAAGCCCGGTAGAGGGAGAGACCCAGTACTTC
CASSLSPVEGETQYF
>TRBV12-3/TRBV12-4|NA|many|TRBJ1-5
TGTGCCAGCAGTTATCCCCCAGAGCCCCAGCATTTT
CASSYPPEPQHF
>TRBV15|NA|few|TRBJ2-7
TGTGCCACCAGCGGTCGGGGGGCCGGCTCCTACGAGCAGTACTTC
CATSGRGAGSYEQYF
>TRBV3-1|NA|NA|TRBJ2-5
TGTGCCAGCAGCCAACCTACAGGCCCGGCAAGAGAGACCCAGTACTTC
CASSQPTGPARETQYF
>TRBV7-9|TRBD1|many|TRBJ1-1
TGTGCCAGCAGCAGAGGGACAGCTAACACTGAAGCTTTCTTT
CASSRGTANTEAFF